Presented here are 15 T cell receptor beta chains from one specimen sequenced in a study of blood T cell repertoires in COVID-19. Libraries were prepared by immunoSEQ multiplex PCR; TCRdb keeps only in-frame clonotypes and omits some of them. The table lists some 460,000 clones, approximately 90% of them singletons, with roughly 4.3% in the top ten. Sequenced material: peripheral blood. These receptor sequences come from a woman aged 30 to 39 with acute or convalescent COVID-19.

The rearrangement uses TRBV5-6 and TRBJ2-5, with 9 positions matching TRBD2. This CDR3 has 13 residues. Germline values: CDR1 SGHDT, CDR2 YYEEEE. The trim removed 2 bases at V and 13 bases at J, leaving 9 bases unmatched. The CDR3 sequence is CASSFPAGGSRYF. For the CDR3, the DNA is TGTGCCAGCAGCTTTCCAGCGGGGGGATCGCGGTACTTC.

This chain connects TRBV5-5 to TRBJ1-2; 10 bases match TRBD1. The CDR3 is 14 amino acids. The germline V gene has CDR1 SGHKS and CDR2 YYEKEE (reference sequence). After removal of 3 bases from V and 2 bases from J, the junction contained 1 base not matched to a gene. The CDR3 region is CASSWDRGNYGYTF. The DNA for the CDR3 is TGTGCCAGCAGCTGGGACAGGGGAAACTATGGCTACACCTTC.

V is TRBV6-2 or TRBV6-3 and J is TRBJ1-6; perhaps TRBD1 as D (5 bases). Trimming took off 3 bases at V and 8 bases at J, with 11 bases between the two ends. The CDR3 totals 14 residues. From germline, CDR1 is MNHEY and CDR2 SVGEGT. The CDR3 region has the DNA TGTGCCAGCAGTTATGGGGCGGAATATTCACCCCTCCACTTT. Its protein is CASSYGAEYSPLHF.

This chain connects TRBV5-1 to TRBJ2-2; D remains ambiguous. This CDR3 has 14 amino acids. V lost 0 bases and J 5 bases, leaving 8 bases between the germline ends. Germline CDR1 SGHRS, CDR2 YFSETQ. The CDR3 sequence: CASSLVVGTGELFF. The CDR3 DNA follows: TGCGCCAGCAGCTTGGTGGTCGGGACCGGGGAGCTGTTTTTT.

The chain links TRBV3-1 (or the pseudogene TRBV3-2) to TRBJ2-5, with 11 bases aligning to TRBD2. The CDR3 totals 15 residues. Germline values: CDR1 LGHDT, CDR2 YNNKEL (reference sequence). V trimming: 4 bases; J trimming: 2 bases; junction bases outside the gene matches: 3. DNA of the CDR3: TGTGCCAGCAGCCCGACTAGCGGGGAACAAGAGACCCAGTACTTC. This sequence encodes CASSPTSGEQETQYF.

V gene TRBV5-1 combines with J gene TRBJ2-3; 7 bases are shared with TRBD2. Germline V gene data show CDR1 as SGHRS and CDR2 as YFSETQ. V shed 4 bases, J shed 2 bases, and the junction held 10 bases outside the gene matches. The CDR3 consists of 16 residues. In nucleotides, the CDR3 is TGCGCCAGCAGCCCTCGGTCGGGGGGAGCCACAGATACGCAGTATTTT. Amino acid sequence: CASSPRSGGATDTQYF.

The chain couples TRBV30 to TRBJ2-1; 10 nucleotides match TRBD2. Trimming at V came to 3 bases and at J to 10 bases, leaving 15 bases not matched to a gene. CDR1 GTSNPN and CDR2 SVGIG come from the germline V gene (reference sequence). The CDR3 covers 16 residues. CDR3 nucleotides: TGTGCCTGGAGCCTTCTCGGAAGCGGGGGGGGAGAGGAGCAGTTCTTC. As protein: CAWSLLGSGGGEEQFF.

V and J are TRBV14 and TRBJ2-5; D gene uncertain. The CDR3 loop spans 13 amino acids. V lost 4 bases and J lost 4, with 10 bases in between. Germline CDR1 reads SGHDN; CDR2 reads FVKESK. CDR3 sequence: CASSPLSVETQYF. CDR3 nucleotide sequence: TGTGCCAGCAGCCCGTTATCGGTAGAGACCCAGTACTTC.

The genes are TRBV23-1 and TRBJ1-4; D possibly corresponds to TRBD1 (6 bases). TRBV23-1 counts as an open reading frame of uncertain function. The CDR3 is 15 residues long. Trimming left V 8 bases short and J 4 bases short, with 17 bases between. The CDR3 is CASPARDTGNEKLFF. The CDR3, as DNA: TGCGCCAGCCCCGCTCGGGACACAGGTAATGAAAAACTGTTTTTT.

The chain carries TRBV27 and TRBJ2-3; possibly TRBD2 for D (5 bases). V lost 6 bases, J lost 6 bases, and 13 bases lay in between. The CDR3 is 13 residues long. Germline loops: CDR1 MNHEY, CDR2 SMNVEV (reference sequence). CDR3 nucleotide sequence: TGTGCCAGCAGATCTTACCCGGGGGATACGCAGTATTTT. Its translation is CASRSYPGDTQYF.

The chain combines TRBV6-5 with TRBJ1-1; D may be TRBD1 (5 bases). In germline, CDR1 is MNHEY, CDR2 SVGAGI. The CDR3 is 13 amino acids. Trimming took off 0 bases at V and 11 bases at J, with 13 bases between the two ends. Written as DNA, the CDR3 is TGTGCCAGCAGTTACTCTCCAGGGATAGACGCTTTCTTT. It codes for CASSYSPGIDAFF.

This chain joins TRBV2 and TRBJ2-5, with TRBD1 matching 9 bases. From germline, CDR1 is SNHLY and CDR2 FYNNEI. V lost 7 bases, J lost 0 bases, and 3 bases stayed unmatched. This CDR3 has 14 residues. CDR3 DNA: TGTGCCAGCACGGGGACAGGGAACCAAGAGACCCAGTACTTC. Translating it yields CASTGTGNQETQYF.

The V call is TRBV6-5, the J call TRBJ2-2; 9 bases line up with TRBD2. Germline CDR1 MNHEY, CDR2 SVGAGI. The CDR3 sequence is 15 residues long. Germline trimming cut 4 bases from V and 7 bases from J; bases unmatched to any gene: 7. The CDR3 is CASSSTSGTYGELFF. The DNA of the CDR3 is TGTGCCAGCAGTTCGACTAGCGGAACCTACGGGGAGCTGTTTTTT.

The gene calls are TRBV30 and TRBJ2-5, with 8 bases aligning to TRBD2. CDR1 and CDR2 from the germline V gene are GTSNPN and SVGIG (reference sequence). The ends lost 2 bases at V and 3 bases at J; junction bases unmatched: 2. This CDR3 region has 13 residues. The CDR3 region has the DNA TGTGCCTGGAGTCCGGGGGGGGAAGAGACCCAGTACTTC. It translates to CAWSPGGEETQYF.

The chain links TRBV4-1 to TRBJ1-6; 7 bases match TRBD1. Trimming at V came to 0 bases and at J to 7 bases, leaving 6 bases not matched to a gene. CDR3 size: 16 residues. Germline V gives CDR1 MGHRA, CDR2 YSYEKL. The CDR3 DNA reads TGCGCCAGCAGCCAAGAAGGAGGGACAGAGAATTCACCCCTCCACTTT. Amino acids: CASSQEGGTENSPLHF.